The sequence of this T cell receptor beta chain was determined in a study of T cell responses to AZD1222 COVID-19 vaccine. Study details: Researchers grouped second doses given at about 4 or about 12 weeks into one pool. Points from the study as a whole: Targets within unmutated variant regions were reportedly found for nearly half of spike-specific TCRs. Spike was spanned by vaccine-associated CD4 TCRs, with dominance at 160-218 and 743-854.

TCRdb's table, derived via immunoSEQ multiplex PCR, lists solely in-frame clones and lacks some. The data show more than 100,000 clones, 90% seen once. The CDR3 has 11 residues. CDR1 and CDR2 (germline): LGHNA, YNFKEQ. As for this clone: What it binds is not known.

The chain has TRBV4-2 and TRBJ2-5, with a possible D match to TRBD2 (6 bases). This TCR was sampled from an adult in good health. The specimen was peripheral blood, collected on day 0 of AZD1222 vaccination. The CDR3 nucleotides read TGTGCTGCGGGGATCCAAGAGACCCAGTACTTC. Translation gives CAAGIQETQYF.